Each of the 6 T cell receptor beta chains below was sequenced from the same sample in a study of early T cells in non-severe SARS-CoV-2 infection. TCRdb ran MiXCR on the 5' RACE reads and lists one entry per CDR3 protein. The table shows fewer than 55,000 distinct CDR3 sequences, with around 8.4% occurring only once. The sequencing input was whole blood. These receptors all come from an adult who was a healthcare worker with PCR-confirmed SARS-CoV-2 infection or an uninfected control (not recorded which).

The V call is TRBV30, the J call TRBJ2-1; a weak D match, TRBD1 (6 bases). Looked up from germline, CDR1 is GTSNPN and CDR2 is SVGIG (reference sequence). There are 12 residues in the CDR3. V dropped 3 bases and J dropped 10 bases, with 13 bases sitting between them. CDR3 region: CAWREGHPEQFF. CDR3 nucleotides: TGTGCCTGGAGAGAGGGACACCCAGAGCAGTTCTTC.

This clonotype was detected ten times or more. The chain links TRBV10-3 to TRBJ1-1; 7 bases agree with TRBD1. Germline CDR1 reads ENHRY; CDR2 reads SYGVKD. This CDR3 spans 18 amino acids. With 2 bases clipped from V and 0 bases from J, the junction kept 12 bases outside the gene matches. This chain's CDR3 is CAISEPNRGLKVNTEAFF. CDR3 coding DNA: TGTGCCATCAGTGAGCCCAACAGGGGTTTGAAGGTGAACACTGAAGCTTTCTTT.

This clonotype was observed many times. This rearrangement joins TRBV7-2 to TRBJ1-1; D not certain. The CDR3 extends over 17 amino acids. Germline V gene data show CDR1 as SGHTA and CDR2 as FQGNSA. V was cut by 1 base and J by 0 bases, with 15 bases left in between. CDR3 sequence reads: CASSLGGVTWMNTEAFF. The CDR3 region has the DNA TGTGCCAGCAGCTTAGGTGGGGTTACATGGATGAACACTGAAGCTTTCTTT.

Ten or more counts support this clonotype. This sequence joins TRBV20-1 and TRBJ1-1; the D is unclear. The germline V gene has CDR1 DFQATT and CDR2 SNEGSKA (reference sequence). Between the trimmed V and J ends, which lost 0 bases and 4 bases, there was a span of 9 bases. The CDR3 totals 13 residues. The CDR3 DNA reads as TGCAGTGCTAGAGATATACGTGGCACTGAAGCTTTCTTT. This sequence encodes CSARDIRGTEAFF.

This clonotype was counted at least ten times. This chain connects TRBV2 to TRBJ2-3; 7 positions match TRBD1. V lost 2 bases, J lost 2 bases, and 7 bases stayed unmatched. Germline V gene lookup returns CDR1 SNHLY and CDR2 FYNNEI. The length of the CDR3 is 16 residues. The CDR3 protein is CASSEQGTAFTDTQYF. In nucleotides, the CDR3 is TGTGCCAGCAGTGAACAGGGGACAGCATTCACAGATACGCAGTATTTT.

Details on this clonotype: With a much larger clone just one base away, this may be a read error. The chain joins TRBV7-2 to TRBJ2-1; D possibly matches TRBD1 or TRBD2 (5 bases each). CDR3 size: 12 residues. Germline V CDR1 and CDR2: SGHTA, FQGNSA. The CDR3 loop is CVSSWGPNEQFF. Written as DNA, the CDR3 is TGTGTCAGCAGCTGGGGACCCAATGAGCAGTTCTTC.